This record looks at one T cell receptor (beta chain) sequence and its context. The antigen remains unidentified. The sample holds other DNA sequences that translate to the same CDR3. Sorting separated CD4+ and CD8+ T cells out of PBMCs. Extracted RNA was reverse transcribed, and the resulting cDNA served as sequencing template. The data were produced by immunoSEQ multiplex PCR, yet TCRdb's version contains in-frame clones alone and is incomplete. The table shows 200,000 to 250,000 clones, with about 60% occurring only once. Germline-derived CDR1 and CDR2 are GTSNPN and SVGIG (reference sequence). Trimming left V 3 bases short and J 0 bases short, with 8 bases between. The CDR3 has 13 residues. The data were obtained in a study of CD8+ T cells in alopecia areata. Whole-study context: Treated patients were dosed with oral tofacitinib, taking 5 to 10 mg twice daily. Study-wide findings and caveats: Especially in alopecia totalis/universalis, lesional scalp showed greater clonality than normal scalp did. Mouse data revealed clearer TCR sharing than patient data did, a gap possibly tied to HLA.

The sequences come from CD4+ T cells sorted from blood, collected at week 0. The clonotype comes from a human donor with alopecia areata. The chain recombines TRBV30 with TRBJ1-1, with no clear D. This CDR3 is CAWSREMNTEAFF. The CDR3 nucleotides are TGTGCCTGGAGCAGAGAGATGAACACTGAAGCTTTCTTT. The entire variable domain, with the rest obtained from reference TRBV30 and TRBJ1-1, is as follows: SQTIHQWPATLVQPVGSPLSLECTVEGTSNPNLYWYRQAAGRGLQLLFYSVGIGQISSEVPQNLSASRPQDRQFILSSKKLLLSDSGFYLCAWSREMNTEAFFGQGTRLTVV.